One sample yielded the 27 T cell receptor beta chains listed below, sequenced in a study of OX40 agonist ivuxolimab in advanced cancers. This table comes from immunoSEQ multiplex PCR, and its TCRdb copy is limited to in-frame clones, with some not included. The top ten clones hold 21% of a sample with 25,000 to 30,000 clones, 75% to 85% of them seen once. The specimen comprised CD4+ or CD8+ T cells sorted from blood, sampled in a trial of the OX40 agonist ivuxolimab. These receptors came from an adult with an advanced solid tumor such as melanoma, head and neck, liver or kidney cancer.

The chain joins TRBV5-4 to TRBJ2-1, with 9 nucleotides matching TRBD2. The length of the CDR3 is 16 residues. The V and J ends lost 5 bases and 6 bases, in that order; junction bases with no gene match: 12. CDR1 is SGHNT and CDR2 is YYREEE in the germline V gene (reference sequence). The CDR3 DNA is TGTGCCAGCAGGTCGTTAGCGGGAGTGTCAGTCAATGAGCAGTTCTTC. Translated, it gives CASRSLAGVSVNEQFF.

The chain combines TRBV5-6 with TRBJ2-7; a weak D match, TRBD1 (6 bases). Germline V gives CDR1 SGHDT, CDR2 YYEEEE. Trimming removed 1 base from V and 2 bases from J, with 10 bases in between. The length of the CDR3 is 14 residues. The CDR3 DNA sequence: TGTGCCAGCAGCTTGAATCCAGGGGCCTACGAGCAGTACTTC. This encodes CASSLNPGAYEQYF.

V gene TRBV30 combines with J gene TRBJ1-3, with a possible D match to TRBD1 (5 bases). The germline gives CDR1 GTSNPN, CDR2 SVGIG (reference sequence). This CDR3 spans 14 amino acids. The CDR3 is CATRDLSSGNTIYF. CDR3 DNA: TGTGCGACCAGGGACTTGAGCTCTGGAAACACCATATATTTT.

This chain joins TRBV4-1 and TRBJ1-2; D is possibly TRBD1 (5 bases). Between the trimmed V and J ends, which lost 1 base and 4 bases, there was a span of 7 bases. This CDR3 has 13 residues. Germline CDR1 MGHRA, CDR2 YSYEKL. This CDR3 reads CASSQGDPYGYTF. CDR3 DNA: TGCGCCAGCAGCCAAGGGGACCCCTATGGCTACACCTTC.

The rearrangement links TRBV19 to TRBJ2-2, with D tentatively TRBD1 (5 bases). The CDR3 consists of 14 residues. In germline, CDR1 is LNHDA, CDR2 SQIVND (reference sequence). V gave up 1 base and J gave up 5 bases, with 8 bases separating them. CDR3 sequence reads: CASSIGTITGELFF. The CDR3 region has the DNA TGTGCCAGTAGTATAGGGACAATTACCGGGGAGCTGTTTTTT.

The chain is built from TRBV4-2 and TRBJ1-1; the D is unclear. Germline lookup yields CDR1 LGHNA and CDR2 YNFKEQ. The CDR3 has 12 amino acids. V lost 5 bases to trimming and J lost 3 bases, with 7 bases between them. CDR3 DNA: TGTGCCAGCAGCTCGCTCTACACTGAAGCTTTCTTT. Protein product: CASSSLYTEAFF.

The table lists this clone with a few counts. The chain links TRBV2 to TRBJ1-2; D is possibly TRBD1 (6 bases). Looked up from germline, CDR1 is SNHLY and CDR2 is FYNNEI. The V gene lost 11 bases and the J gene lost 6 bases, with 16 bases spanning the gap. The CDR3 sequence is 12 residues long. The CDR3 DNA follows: TGTGCCGTAGGGGGAGGGATGGATGGCTACACCTTC. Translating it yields CAVGGGMDGYTF.

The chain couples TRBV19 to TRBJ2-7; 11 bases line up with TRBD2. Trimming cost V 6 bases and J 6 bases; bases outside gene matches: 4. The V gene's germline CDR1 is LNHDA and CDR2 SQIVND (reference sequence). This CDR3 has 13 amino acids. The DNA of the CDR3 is TGTGCCAGTAGCGGACTAGCGGGTGGCGAGCAGTACTTC. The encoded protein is CASSGLAGGEQYF.

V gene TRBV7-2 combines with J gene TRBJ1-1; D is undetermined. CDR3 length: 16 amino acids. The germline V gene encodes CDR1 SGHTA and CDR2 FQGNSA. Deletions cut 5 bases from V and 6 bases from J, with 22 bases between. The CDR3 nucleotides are TGTGCCAGCAGCACCACCGGGCCCCACGTGGACGCTGAAGCTTTCTTT. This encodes CASSTTGPHVDAEAFF.

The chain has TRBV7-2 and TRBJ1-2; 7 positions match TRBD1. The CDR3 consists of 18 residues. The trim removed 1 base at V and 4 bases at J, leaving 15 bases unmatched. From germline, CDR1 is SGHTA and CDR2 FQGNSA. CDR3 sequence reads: CASSLVVGDGGGTYGYTF. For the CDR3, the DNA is TGTGCCAGCAGCTTAGTAGTGGGGGATGGAGGGGGCACCTATGGCTACACCTTC.

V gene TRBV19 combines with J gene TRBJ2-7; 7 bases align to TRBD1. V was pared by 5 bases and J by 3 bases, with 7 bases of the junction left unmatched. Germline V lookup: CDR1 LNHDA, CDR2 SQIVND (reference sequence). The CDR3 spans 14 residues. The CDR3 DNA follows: TGTGCCAGTAGTCCGGGATCAGGGGGCTACGAGCAGTACTTC. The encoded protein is CASSPGSGGYEQYF.

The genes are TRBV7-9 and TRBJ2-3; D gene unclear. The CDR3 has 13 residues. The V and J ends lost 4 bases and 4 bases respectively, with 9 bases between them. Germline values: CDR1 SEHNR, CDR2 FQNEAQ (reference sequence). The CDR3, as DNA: TGTGCCAGCAGCTGGGGTGGTTCAGATACGCAGTATTTT. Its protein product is CASSWGGSDTQYF.

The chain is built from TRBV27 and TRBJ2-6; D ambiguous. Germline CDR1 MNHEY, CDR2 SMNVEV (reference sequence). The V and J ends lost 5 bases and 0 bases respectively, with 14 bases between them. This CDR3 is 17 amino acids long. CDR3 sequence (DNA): TGTGCCAGCAGTCCCCTCCTTCGGGCCTCTGGGGCCAACGTCCTGACTTTC. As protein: CASSPLLRASGANVLTF.

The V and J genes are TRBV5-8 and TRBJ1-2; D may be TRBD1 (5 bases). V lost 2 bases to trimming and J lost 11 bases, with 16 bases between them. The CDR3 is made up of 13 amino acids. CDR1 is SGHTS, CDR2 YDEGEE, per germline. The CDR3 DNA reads TGTGCCAGCAGCTTAGACAGTCTACCCAGGTACACCTTC. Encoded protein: CASSLDSLPRYTF.

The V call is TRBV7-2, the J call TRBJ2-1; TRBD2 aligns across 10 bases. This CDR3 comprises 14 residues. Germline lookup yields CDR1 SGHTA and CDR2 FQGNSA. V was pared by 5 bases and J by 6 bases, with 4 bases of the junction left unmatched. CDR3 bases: TGTGCCAGCAGCACCATAGCGGGGGGCAATGAGCAGTTCTTC. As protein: CASSTIAGGNEQFF.

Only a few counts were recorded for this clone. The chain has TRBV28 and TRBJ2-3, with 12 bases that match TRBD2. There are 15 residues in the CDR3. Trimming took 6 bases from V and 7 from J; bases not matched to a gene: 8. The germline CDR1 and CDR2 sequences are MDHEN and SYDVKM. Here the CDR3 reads CASRLTSGRVYTQYF. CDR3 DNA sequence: TGTGCCAGCAGACTGACTAGCGGGAGAGTATATACGCAGTATTTT.

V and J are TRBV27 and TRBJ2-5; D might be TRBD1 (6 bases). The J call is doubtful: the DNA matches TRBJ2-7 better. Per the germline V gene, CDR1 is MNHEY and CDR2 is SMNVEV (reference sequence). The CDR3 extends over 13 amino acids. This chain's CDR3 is CASSLKGQYEQYF. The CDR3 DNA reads TGTGCCAGCAGTTTAAAGGGACAATACGAGCAGTACTTC.

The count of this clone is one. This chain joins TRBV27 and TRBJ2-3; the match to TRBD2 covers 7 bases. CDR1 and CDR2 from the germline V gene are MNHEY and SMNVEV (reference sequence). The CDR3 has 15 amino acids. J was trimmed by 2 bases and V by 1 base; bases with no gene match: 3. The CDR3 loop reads CASSLWGGDTDTQYF. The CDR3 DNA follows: TGTGCCAGCAGTTTATGGGGGGGGGACACAGATACGCAGTATTTT.

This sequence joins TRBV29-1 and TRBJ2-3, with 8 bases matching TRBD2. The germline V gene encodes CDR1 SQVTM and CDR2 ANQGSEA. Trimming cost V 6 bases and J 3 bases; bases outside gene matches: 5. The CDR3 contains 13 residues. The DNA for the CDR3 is TGCAGCGTGTATAGCGGGGATACAGATACGCAGTATTTT. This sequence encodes CSVYSGDTDTQYF.

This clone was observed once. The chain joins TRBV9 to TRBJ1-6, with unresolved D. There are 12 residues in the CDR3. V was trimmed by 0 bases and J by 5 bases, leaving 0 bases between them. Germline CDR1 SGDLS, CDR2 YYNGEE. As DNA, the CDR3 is TGTGCCAGCAGCGTAGATAATTCACCCCTCCACTTT. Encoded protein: CASSVDNSPLHF.

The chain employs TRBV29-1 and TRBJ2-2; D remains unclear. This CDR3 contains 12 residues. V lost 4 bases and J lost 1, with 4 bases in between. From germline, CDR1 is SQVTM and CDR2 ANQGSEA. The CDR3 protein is CSVVKNTGELFF. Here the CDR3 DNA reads TGCAGCGTTGTAAAGAACACCGGGGAGCTGTTTTTT.

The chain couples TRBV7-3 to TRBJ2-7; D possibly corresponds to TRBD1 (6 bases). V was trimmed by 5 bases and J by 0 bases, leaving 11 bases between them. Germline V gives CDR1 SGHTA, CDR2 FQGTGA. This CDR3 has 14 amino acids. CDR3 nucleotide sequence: TGTGCCAGCAGCCCTGGACAGCACTCCTACGAGCAGTACTTC. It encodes CASSPGQHSYEQYF.

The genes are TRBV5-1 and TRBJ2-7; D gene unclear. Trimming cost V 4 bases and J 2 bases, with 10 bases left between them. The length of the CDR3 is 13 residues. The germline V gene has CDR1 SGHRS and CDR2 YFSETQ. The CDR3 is CASSPGGPYEQYF. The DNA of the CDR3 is TGCGCCAGCAGCCCCGGTGGACCCTACGAGCAGTACTTC.

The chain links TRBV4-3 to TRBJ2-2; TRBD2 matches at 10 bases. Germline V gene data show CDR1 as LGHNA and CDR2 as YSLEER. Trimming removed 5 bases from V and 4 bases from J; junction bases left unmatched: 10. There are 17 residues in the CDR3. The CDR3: CASSEATSGESTGELFF. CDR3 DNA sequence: TGCGCCAGCAGCGAGGCCACTAGCGGGGAATCCACCGGGGAGCTGTTTTTT.

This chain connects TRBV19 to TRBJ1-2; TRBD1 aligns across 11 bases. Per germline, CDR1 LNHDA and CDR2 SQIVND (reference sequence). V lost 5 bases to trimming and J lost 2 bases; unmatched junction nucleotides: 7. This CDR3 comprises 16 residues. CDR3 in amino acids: CASSLRGQGVNYGYTF. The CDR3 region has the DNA TGTGCCAGTAGTTTGCGGGGACAGGGGGTGAACTATGGCTACACCTTC.

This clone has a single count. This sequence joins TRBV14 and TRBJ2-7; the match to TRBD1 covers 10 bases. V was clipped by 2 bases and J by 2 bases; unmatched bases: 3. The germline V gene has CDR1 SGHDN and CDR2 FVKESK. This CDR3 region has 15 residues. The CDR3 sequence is CASSQPGQGPYEQYF. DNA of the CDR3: TGTGCCAGCAGCCAACCGGGACAGGGGCCCTACGAGCAGTACTTC.

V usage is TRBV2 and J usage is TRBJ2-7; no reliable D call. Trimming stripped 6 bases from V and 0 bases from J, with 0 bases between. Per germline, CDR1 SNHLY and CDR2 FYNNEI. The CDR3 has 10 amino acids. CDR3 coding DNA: TGTGCCAGCAGCTCCTACGAGCAGTACTTC. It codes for CASSSYEQYF.